A selection of T cell receptor beta chains follows, all from one sample in a study of PD-1 blockade in classical Hodgkin lymphoma. Clones were read by immunoSEQ multiplex PCR, and TCRdb kept only the in-frame ones, dropping some. This table holds about 46,000 clones, over 70% found once. Sample: peripheral blood mononuclear cells (PBMCs), taken at baseline. These receptors were obtained from a human donor with classical Hodgkin lymphoma. CDR3s include the opening cysteine and the closing phenylalanine or tryptophan. A D gene is named only where the DNA matches it firmly. Part of the rows lack a size; the others show once, few, many or a class for expanded clones.

.	TRBV6-1	TRBJ1-2	.	CASTTGWGGYTF	TGTGCCAGCACCACAGGGTGGGGAGGCTACACCTTC
.	TRBV11-2	TRBJ2-7	.	CASSFAGLSYEQYF	TGTGCCAGCAGCTTCGCCGGACTGTCCTACGAGCAGTACTTC
.	TRBV6-5	TRBJ2-7	.	CASSYGDPDTYEQYF	TGTGCCAGCAGTTACGGGGACCCAGACACTTACGAGCAGTACTTC
.	TRBV19	TRBJ1-2	few	CASSVLPGTNYGYTF	TGTGCCAGTAGTGTGTTACCGGGGACTAACTATGGCTACACCTTC
.	TRBV28	TRBJ2-5	.	CASSLYQGKGETQYF	TGTGCCAGCAGTTTATACCAGGGAAAGGGAGAGACCCAGTACTTC
.	TRBV7-2	TRBJ1-1	.	CASSFLGEGTEAFF	TGTGCCAGCAGCTTTTTAGGGGAGGGGACTGAAGCTTTCTTT
.	TRBV6-1	TRBJ1-5	.	CASSDGHSNQPQHF	TGTGCCAGCAGTGACGGTCATAGCAATCAGCCCCAGCATTTT
.	TRBV9	TRBJ2-1	.	CASSVAGSYNEQFF	TGTGCCAGCAGCGTAGCGGGGAGTTACAATGAGCAGTTCTTC
.	TRBV2	TRBJ1-1	.	CASNLQGGNTEAFF	TGTGCCAGCAATCTACAGGGTGGCAACACTGAAGCTTTCTTT
TRBD1	TRBV19	TRBJ1-4	.	CASLDRVKEKLFF	TGTGCCAGCCTAGACAGGGTCAAGGAAAAACTGTTTTTT
.	TRBV29-1	TRBJ2-2	.	CSVGQNTGELFF	TGCAGCGTTGGTCAAAACACCGGGGAGCTGTTTTTT
TRBD1	TRBV5-6	TRBJ2-7	.	CASSLGGQVAYEQYF	TGTGCCAGCAGCTTGGGAGGACAGGTTGCCTACGAGCAGTACTTC
.	TRBV5-1	TRBJ2-6	.	CASSLAPGSGANVLTF	TGCGCCAGCAGCTTGGCCCCGGGCTCTGGGGCCAACGTCCTGACTTTC
.	TRBV23-1	TRBJ2-2	.	CASSQSGSPWELFF	TGCGCCAGCAGTCAATCGGGGAGCCCTTGGGAGCTGTTTTTT
.	TRBV6-1	TRBJ1-1	.	CASSEWDTEAFF	TGTGCCAGCAGTGAGTGGGACACTGAAGCTTTCTTT
TRBD1	TRBV11-3	TRBJ2-1	once	CASSLFGQGSTYNEQFF	TGTGCCAGCAGCTTATTTGGACAGGGATCCACCTACAATGAGCAGTTCTTC
.	TRBV2	TRBJ2-7	medium-sized	CASSEESAGRAYEQYF	TGTGCCAGCAGTGAAGAATCGGCGGGGCGGGCCTACGAGCAGTACTTC
.	TRBV27	TRBJ2-7	.	CASSLSGGPREQYF	TGTGCCAGCAGTTTATCCGGAGGGCCACGGGAGCAGTACTTC
.	TRBV7-9	TRBJ2-1	.	CASSHNLHTQGRRANEQFF	TGTGCCAGCAGCCACAACTTGCACACACAGGGGAGGAGGGCCAATGAGCAGTTCTTC
.	TRBV13	TRBJ2-1	.	CASSLLSGTEQFF	TGTGCCAGCAGCTTATTGAGTGGGACCGAGCAGTTCTTC
.	TRBV5-4	TRBJ1-2	few	CASSDVGDWGYTF	TGTGCCAGCAGCGACGTCGGGGACTGGGGCTACACCTTC
TRBD1	TRBV7-9	TRBJ1-5	once	CASSAGTGGRNQPQHF	TGTGCCAGCAGCGCCGGGACAGGGGGCCGCAATCAGCCCCAGCATTTT
TRBD1	TRBV9	TRBJ2-1	.	CASSAHTGGLGEQFF	TGTGCCAGCAGCGCTCATACAGGGGGCTTGGGTGAGCAGTTCTTC
.	TRBV11-3	TRBJ2-7	.	CASSLGQPLYF	TGTGCCAGCAGCCTCGGACAGCCGCTTTACTTC
.	TRBV5-1	TRBJ1-2	few	CASRSDSTNYGYTF	TGCGCCAGCAGATCTGACAGCACGAACTATGGCTACACCTTC
TRBD1	TRBV5-4	TRBJ1-3	many	CASSRPDRRGNTIYF	TGTGCCAGCAGCCGGCCGGACAGGCGGGGAAACACCATATATTTT
.	TRBV5-1	TRBJ2-3	.	CASGVANADTQYF	TGCGCCAGCGGGGTCGCTAATGCAGATACGCAGTATTTT
.	TRBV14	TRBJ2-3	.	CASSQLPDTQYF	TGTGCCAGCAGCCAACTACCAGATACGCAGTATTTT
TRBD1	TRBV29-1	TRBJ2-1	.	CSGTGVVEDEQFF	TGCAGCGGAACAGGGGTTGTCGAGGATGAGCAGTTCTTC
TRBD1	TRBV2	TRBJ2-7	.	CASSGTGYYEQYF	TGTGCCAGCAGTGGGACAGGGTACTACGAGCAGTACTTC
TRBD1	TRBV2	TRBJ2-5	.	CASRSHRGSETQYF	TGTGCCAGCAGGTCCCACAGGGGGTCTGAGACCCAGTACTTC
.	TRBV5-6	TRBJ2-6	.	CASSLAAQSSGANVLTF	TGTGCCAGCAGCTTAGCGGCGCAGAGCTCTGGGGCCAACGTCCTGACTTTC
.	TRBV6-5	TRBJ2-2	.	CASTQGSGTGELFF	TGTGCCAGCACCCAGGGGTCGGGGACCGGGGAGCTGTTTTTT
TRBD1	TRBV4-1	TRBJ1-1	once	CASSQDRDRDRVKDTEAFF	TGCGCCAGCAGCCAAGATCGAGACCGGGACAGGGTAAAGGACACTGAAGCTTTCTTT
.	TRBV11-3	TRBJ2-3	few	CASSLRSGGSGDTQYF	TGTGCCAGCAGCTTAAGGTCCGGGGGATCGGGTGATACGCAGTATTTT
.	TRBV2	TRBJ1-1	.	CASSPMGAGVTEAFF	TGTGCCAGCAGCCCCATGGGCGCAGGGGTTACTGAAGCTTTCTTT
.	TRBV5-1	TRBJ1-2	few	CASSPGGGNGYTF	TGCGCCAGCAGCCCCGGAGGCGGTAATGGCTACACCTTC
TRBD1	TRBV2	TRBJ1-1	.	CASHLDRGLAEAFF	TGTGCCAGCCACCTAGACAGGGGTCTGGCTGAAGCTTTCTTT
.	TRBV2	TRBJ2-7	.	CASSGLGAAYEQYF	TGTGCCAGCAGTGGGTTAGGGGCCGCTTACGAGCAGTACTTC
.	TRBV7-2	TRBJ1-2	.	CASSVFRASAHGYTF	TGTGCCAGCAGTGTATTCAGGGCCTCGGCTCATGGCTACACCTTC
TRBD1	TRBV12-5	TRBJ2-3	.	CASGVTGGEDTQYF	TGTGCTAGTGGCGTGACAGGGGGCGAAGATACGCAGTATTTT
.	TRBV30	TRBJ1-1	.	CASTGHGAFF	TGTGCCTCCACGGGACACGGAGCTTTCTTT
.	TRBV6-1	TRBJ1-4	.	CASMSLSGTKKLFF	TGTGCCAGCATGTCCTTATCTGGTACGAAAAAACTGTTTTTT